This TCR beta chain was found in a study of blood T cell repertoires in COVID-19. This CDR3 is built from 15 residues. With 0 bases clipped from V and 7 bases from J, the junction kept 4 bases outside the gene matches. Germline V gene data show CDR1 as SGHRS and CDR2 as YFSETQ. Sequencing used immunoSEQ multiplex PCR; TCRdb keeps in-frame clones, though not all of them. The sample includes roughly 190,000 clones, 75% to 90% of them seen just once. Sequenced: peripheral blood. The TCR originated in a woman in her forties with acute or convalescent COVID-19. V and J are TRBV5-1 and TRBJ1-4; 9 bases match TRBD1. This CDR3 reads CASSLGDREGEKLFF. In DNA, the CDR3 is TGCGCCAGCAGCTTGGGGGACAGGGAAGGTGAAAAACTGTTTTTT.